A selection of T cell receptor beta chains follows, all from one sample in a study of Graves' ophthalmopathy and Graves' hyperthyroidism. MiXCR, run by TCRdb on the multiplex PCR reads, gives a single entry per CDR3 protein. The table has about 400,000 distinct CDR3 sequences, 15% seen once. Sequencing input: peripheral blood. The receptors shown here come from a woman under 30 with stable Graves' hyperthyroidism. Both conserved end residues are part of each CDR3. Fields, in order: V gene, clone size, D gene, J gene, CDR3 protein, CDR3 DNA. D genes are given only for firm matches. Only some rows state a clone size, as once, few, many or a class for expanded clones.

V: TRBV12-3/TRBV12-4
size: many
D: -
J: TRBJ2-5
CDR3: CASSPSLPPLQPETQYF
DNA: TGTGCCAGCAGTCCTAGCCTTCCCCCGCTCCAACCGGAGACCCAGTACTTC

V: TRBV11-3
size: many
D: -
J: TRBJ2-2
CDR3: CASEAGELFF
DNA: TGTGCCAGCGAGGCCGGGGAGCTGTTTTTT

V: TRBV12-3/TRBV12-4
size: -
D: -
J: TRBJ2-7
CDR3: CASSQDRIYPYEQYF
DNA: TGTGCCAGCAGTCAGGATCGGATCTACCCCTACGAGCAGTACTTC

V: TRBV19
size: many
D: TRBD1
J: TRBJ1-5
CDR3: CASSIVGTGGNQPQHF
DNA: TGTGCCAGTAGTATCGTAGGGACAGGGGGCAATCAGCCCCAGCATTTT

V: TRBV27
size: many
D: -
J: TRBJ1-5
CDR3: CASSLTRVLGEAQHF
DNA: TGTGCCAGCAGCCTAACCCGGGTCTTAGGGGAGGCCCAGCATTTT

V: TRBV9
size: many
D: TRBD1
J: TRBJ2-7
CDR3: CASSVEDRAYEQYF
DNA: TGTGCCAGCAGCGTAGAGGACAGGGCCTACGAGCAGTACTTC

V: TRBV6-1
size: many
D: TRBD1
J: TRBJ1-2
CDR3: CASSDRDRGLGYTF
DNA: TGTGCCAGCAGTGACCGGGACAGGGGGCTTGGCTACACCTTC

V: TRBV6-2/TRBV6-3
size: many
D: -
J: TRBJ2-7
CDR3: CASSNFYEQYF
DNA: TGTGCCAGCAGTAACTTCTACGAGCAGTACTTC

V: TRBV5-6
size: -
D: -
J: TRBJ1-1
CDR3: CASSHPLSGTNTEAVF
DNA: TGTGCCAGCAGCCACCCCTTAAGCGGAACGAACACTGAAGCTGTCTTT

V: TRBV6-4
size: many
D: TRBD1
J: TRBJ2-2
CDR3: CASSDPPGTGGRTGELFF
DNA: TGTGCCAGCAGTGACCCTCCCGGGACAGGGGGAAGGACCGGGGAGCTGTTTTTT

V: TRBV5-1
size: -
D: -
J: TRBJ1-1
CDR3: CASSVPSGGADTEAFF
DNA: TGCGCCAGCAGCGTACCGAGCGGGGGCGCCGACACTGAAGCTTTCTTT

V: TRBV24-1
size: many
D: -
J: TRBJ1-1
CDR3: CATSDRRNTEAFF
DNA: TGTGCCACCAGTGATCGCAGGAACACTGAAGCTTTCTTT

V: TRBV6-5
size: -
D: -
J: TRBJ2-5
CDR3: CASSYGTGLAGLKETQYF
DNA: TGTGCCAGCAGTTACGGGACTGGTCTGGCAGGGCTGAAGGAGACCCAGTACTTC

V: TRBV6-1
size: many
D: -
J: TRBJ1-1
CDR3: CASSGRGGLGLNTEAFF
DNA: TGTGCCAGCAGTGGTAGGGGGGGATTGGGGTTGAACACTGAAGCTTTCTTT

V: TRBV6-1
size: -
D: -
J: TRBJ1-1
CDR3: CASMLDTMNTEAFF
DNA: TGTGCCAGCATGCTTGACACCATGAACACTGAAGCTTTCTTT

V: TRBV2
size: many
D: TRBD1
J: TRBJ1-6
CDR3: CASGRDSNSPLHF
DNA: TGTGCCAGCGGCCGGGACAGTAATTCACCCCTCCACTTT

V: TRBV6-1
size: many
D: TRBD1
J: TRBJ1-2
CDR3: CASKGQGVLMYGYTF
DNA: TGTGCCAGCAAAGGACAGGGTGTTTTGATGTATGGCTACACCTTC

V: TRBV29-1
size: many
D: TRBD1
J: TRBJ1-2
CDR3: CSVEDLGQGVLGYTF
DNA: TGCAGCGTTGAAGATCTTGGACAGGGCGTGCTCGGCTACACCTTC

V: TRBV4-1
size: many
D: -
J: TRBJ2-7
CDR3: CASSQQTGPLEQYF
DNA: TGCGCCAGCAGCCAGCAAACGGGACCTTTGGAGCAGTACTTC

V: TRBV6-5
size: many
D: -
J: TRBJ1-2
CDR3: CASRPGLNLNYGYTF
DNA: TGTGCCAGCAGACCTGGCCTCAACCTTAACTATGGCTACACCTTC

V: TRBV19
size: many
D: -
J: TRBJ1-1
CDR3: CASGKQGRDEAFF
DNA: TGTGCCAGTGGGAAACAGGGACGGGATGAAGCTTTCTTT

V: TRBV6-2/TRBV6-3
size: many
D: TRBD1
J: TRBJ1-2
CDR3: CASRDPGQRPYGYTF
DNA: TGTGCCAGCAGGGACCCGGGACAGCGGCCCTATGGCTACACCTTC

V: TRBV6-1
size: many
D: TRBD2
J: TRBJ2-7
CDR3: CASSAAGRSYEQYF
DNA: TGTGCCAGCAGTGCAGCGGGGAGATCCTACGAGCAGTACTTC

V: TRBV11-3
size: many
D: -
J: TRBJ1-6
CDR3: CASSLGWQGLDYNSPLHF
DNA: TGTGCCAGCAGCTTAGGTTGGCAGGGCCTCGACTATAATTCACCCCTCCACTTT

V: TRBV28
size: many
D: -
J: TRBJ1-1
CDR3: CASRRGGSAVPEAFF
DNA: TGTGCCAGCAGGAGGGGAGGGTCAGCGGTCCCTGAAGCTTTCTTT

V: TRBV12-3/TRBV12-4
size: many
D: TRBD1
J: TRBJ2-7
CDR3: CASSTGQASYEQYF
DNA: TGTGCCAGCAGTACGGGACAGGCCAGCTACGAGCAGTACTTC

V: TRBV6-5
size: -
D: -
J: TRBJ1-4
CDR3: CASKPDSPTNEKLFF
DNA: TGTGCCAGCAAGCCTGACAGCCCAACTAATGAAAAACTGTTTTTT

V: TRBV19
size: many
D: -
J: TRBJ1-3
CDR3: CASRRGTFGNTIYF
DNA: TGTGCCAGTAGACGAGGGACATTTGGAAACACCATATATTTT

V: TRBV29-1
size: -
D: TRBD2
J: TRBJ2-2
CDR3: CSALAGLNTGELFF
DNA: TGCAGCGCCCTAGCGGGGTTAAACACCGGGGAGCTGTTTTTT

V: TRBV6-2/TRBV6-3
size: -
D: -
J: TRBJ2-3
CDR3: CASSYRRGDTQYF
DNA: TGTGCCAGCAGTTACCGACGTGGAGATACGCAGTATTTT

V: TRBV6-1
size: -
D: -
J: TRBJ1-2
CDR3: CASITASPYGYTF
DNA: TGTGCCAGCATCACGGCCTCACCCTATGGCTACACCTTC

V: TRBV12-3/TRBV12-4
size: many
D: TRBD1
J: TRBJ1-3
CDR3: CASSQTGTVGNTIYF
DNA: TGTGCCAGCAGTCAAACCGGGACAGTCGGAAACACCATATATTTT

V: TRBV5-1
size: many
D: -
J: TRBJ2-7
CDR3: CASSPSTVTYEQYF
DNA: TGCGCCAGCAGCCCCTCAACGGTTACCTACGAGCAGTACTTC

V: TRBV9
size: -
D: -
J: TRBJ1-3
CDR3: CASSVSRGVSGNTIYF
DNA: TGTGCCAGCAGCGTTAGTCGGGGGGTCTCTGGAAACACCATATATTTT

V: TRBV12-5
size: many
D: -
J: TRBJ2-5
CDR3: CASGIGIDGETQYF
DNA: TGTGCTAGTGGAATTGGGATCGACGGGGAGACCCAGTACTTC

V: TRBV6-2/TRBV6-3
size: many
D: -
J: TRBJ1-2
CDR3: CASSSHRQPTLSLGYGYTF
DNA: TGTGCCAGCAGTTCACATCGACAGCCTACCTTGTCCCTAGGGTATGGCTACACCTTC

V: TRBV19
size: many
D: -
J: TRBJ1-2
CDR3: CASSTTGSNDYGYTF
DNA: TGTGCCAGTAGTACCACAGGGTCGAATGACTATGGCTACACCTTC

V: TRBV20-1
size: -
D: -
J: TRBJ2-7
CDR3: CSARGGGLYEQYF
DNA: TGCAGTGCTAGAGGTGGGGGACTCTACGAGCAGTACTTC

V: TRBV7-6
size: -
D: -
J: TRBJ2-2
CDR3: CASRPGPGELFF
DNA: TGTGCCAGCCGCCCCGGCCCCGGGGAGCTGTTTTTT

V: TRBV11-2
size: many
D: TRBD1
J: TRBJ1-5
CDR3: CASSLVSNTGAIRQPQHF
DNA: TGTGCCAGCAGCTTAGTGAGCAATACAGGGGCGATAAGGCAGCCCCAGCATTTT

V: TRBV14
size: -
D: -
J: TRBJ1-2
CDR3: CASSQEWSTGGYTF
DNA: TGTGCCAGCAGCCAAGAATGGAGTACAGGTGGCTACACCTTC

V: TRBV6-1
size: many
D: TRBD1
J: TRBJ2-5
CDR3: CASSRQGGLETQYF
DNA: TGTGCCAGCAGTCGACAGGGCGGATTAGAGACCCAGTACTTC

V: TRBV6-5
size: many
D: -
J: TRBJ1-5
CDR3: CASSTPGTNQPQHF
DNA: TGTGCCAGCAGTACTCCAGGGACGAATCAGCCCCAGCATTTT

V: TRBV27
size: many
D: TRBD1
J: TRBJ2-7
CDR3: CASSLLGTAFPTSEQYF
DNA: TGTGCCAGCAGTTTATTAGGGACAGCCTTCCCCACCTCCGAGCAGTACTTC

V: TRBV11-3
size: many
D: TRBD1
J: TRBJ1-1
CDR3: CASRDRDNTEAFF
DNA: TGTGCCAGCAGGGACAGGGATAACACTGAAGCTTTCTTT

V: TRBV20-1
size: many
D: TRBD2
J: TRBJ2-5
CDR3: CSANPALPAGGPETQYF
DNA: TGCAGTGCTAACCCAGCCCTGCCAGCGGGGGGGCCGGAGACCCAGTACTTC

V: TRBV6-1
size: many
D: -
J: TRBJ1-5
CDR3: CASSLTTGLSNQPQHF
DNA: TGTGCCAGCAGTCTGACGACAGGTCTTAGCAATCAGCCCCAGCATTTT

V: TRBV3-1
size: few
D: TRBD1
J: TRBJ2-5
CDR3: CASSQVGHQGVGETQYF
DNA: TGTGCCAGCAGCCAAGTCGGTCATCAGGGGGTGGGCGAGACCCAGTACTTC

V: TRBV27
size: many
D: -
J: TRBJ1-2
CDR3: CASSQRPVNSNYDYTF
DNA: TGTGCCAGCAGTCAAAGGCCGGTTAACTCTAACTATGACTACACCTTC

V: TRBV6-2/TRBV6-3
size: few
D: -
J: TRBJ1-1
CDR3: CASSSQQGMNTEAFF
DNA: TGTGCCAGCAGTTCTCAACAGGGCATGAACACTGAAGCTTTCTTT

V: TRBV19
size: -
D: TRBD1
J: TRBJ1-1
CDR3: CASTPGRGRIMNTEAFF
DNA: TGTGCCAGCACTCCGGGGAGGGGGCGAATAATGAACACTGAAGCTTTCTTT

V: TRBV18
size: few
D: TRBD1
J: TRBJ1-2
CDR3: CASSPLQGEVMSGYTF
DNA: TGTGCCAGCTCACCGTTACAGGGGGAGGTAATGTCCGGCTACACCTTC

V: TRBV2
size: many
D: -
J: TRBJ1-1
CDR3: CASSPTKMNTEAFF
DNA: TGTGCCAGCAGCCCGACCAAAATGAACACTGAAGCTTTCTTT

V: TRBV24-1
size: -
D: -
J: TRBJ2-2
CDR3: CATSDHRGRVTGELFF
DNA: TGTGCCACCAGTGACCACCGGGGCAGGGTCACCGGGGAGCTGTTTTTT

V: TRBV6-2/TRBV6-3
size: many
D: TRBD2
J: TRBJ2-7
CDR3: CASSYGLAGGFSYEQYF
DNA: TGTGCCAGCAGTTACGGACTAGCGGGGGGATTCTCCTACGAGCAGTACTTC

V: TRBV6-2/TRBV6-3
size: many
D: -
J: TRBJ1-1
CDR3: CASSYVLVYTEAFF
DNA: TGTGCCAGCAGTTACGTATTGGTATACACTGAAGCTTTCTTT

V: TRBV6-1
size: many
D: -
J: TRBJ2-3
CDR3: CASSPIRPTLDTQYF
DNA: TGTGCCAGCAGTCCGATCCGACCGACCTTGGATACGCAGTATTTT

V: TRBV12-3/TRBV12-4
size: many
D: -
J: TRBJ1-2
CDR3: CASRWTGDYGYTF
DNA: TGTGCCAGCAGGTGGACGGGGGACTATGGCTACACCTTC

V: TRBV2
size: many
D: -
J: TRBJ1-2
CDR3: CATPRALNYGYTF
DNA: TGTGCCACCCCGAGGGCCCTTAACTATGGCTACACCTTC